Listed here are 12 T cell receptor beta chains from one sample, sequenced in a study of identical twins. MiXCR, applied by TCRdb to the 5' RACE reads, yields one record per CDR3 protein. The data hold a few hundred thousand distinct CDR3 sequences, with 15% to 20% observed a single time. Sequencing input: naive T cells sorted from blood. Receptor source: a man in his fifties or sixties in good health.

This clonotype appeared a few times. V gene TRBV7-2 combines with J gene TRBJ2-7; weak D call: TRBD2 (5 bases). The germline CDR1 and CDR2 sequences are SGHTA and FQGNSA. Trimming cost V 0 bases and J 5 bases, with 8 bases left between them. The CDR3 covers 13 residues. The CDR3 spells CASSLAHGDEQYF. In nucleotides, the CDR3 is TGTGCCAGCAGCTTAGCACACGGGGACGAGCAGTACTTC.

Only a few counts were recorded for this clonotype. J is TRBJ2-7 and V is TRBV5-1; no clear D gene. Trimming removed 2 bases at V and 2 bases at J, with 8 bases between. The CDR3 is made up of 13 amino acids. Germline CDR1 and CDR2: SGHRS and YFSETQ. CDR3 bases: TGCGCCAGCAGCTTTTCCCCGGCCTACGAGCAGTACTTC. Translated, it gives CASSFSPAYEQYF.

This clonotype was seen many times. The chain uses TRBV20-1 and TRBJ2-3, with TRBD2 identical over 12 bases. CDR1 DFQATT and CDR2 SNEGSKA come from the germline V gene (reference sequence). The ends lost 5 bases at V and 2 bases at J; junction bases unmatched: 5. This CDR3 contains 15 residues. CDR3 DNA sequence: TGCAGTGCTGTTCTAGCGGGAGGGAACACAGATACGCAGTATTTT. Amino acids: CSAVLAGGNTDTQYF.

A few counts support this clonotype. This sequence joins TRBV20-1 and TRBJ2-7, with 11 nucleotides matching TRBD2. Germline V gives CDR1 DFQATT, CDR2 SNEGSKA (reference sequence). The length of the CDR3 is 16 residues. The V gene end was trimmed by 1 base and the J gene end by 6 bases; junction bases not matched to a gene: 11. The chain's CDR3 is CSARAPTGLAGGEQYF. The CDR3 nucleotides are TGCAGTGCTAGAGCCCCCACGGGGCTAGCGGGAGGCGAGCAGTACTTC.

The chain has TRBV20-1 and TRBJ2-6; D uncertain. V was cut by 6 bases and J by 6 bases, with 21 bases left in between. The CDR3 consists of 16 residues. Germline V lookup: CDR1 DFQATT, CDR2 SNEGSKA (reference sequence). The chain's CDR3 is CSAPNRNGRLANVLTF. CDR3 bases: TGCAGTGCCCCGAATAGAAACGGACGGCTGGCCAACGTCCTGACTTTC.

This clonotype was observed many times. The chain combines TRBV20-1 with TRBJ2-3; either TRBD1 or TRBD2 may fit D (5 bases each). This CDR3 region has 15 residues. Germline CDR1 and CDR2: DFQATT and SNEGSKA (reference sequence). V was pared by 0 bases and J by 1 base, with 11 bases between. The CDR3 is CSARDWGRGTDTQYF. The CDR3 coding sequence is TGCAGTGCTAGAGATTGGGGACGAGGCACAGATACGCAGTATTTT.

This chain uses TRBV20-1 with TRBJ2-7; 7 positions agree with TRBD2. The ends lost 6 bases at V and 4 bases at J; junction bases unmatched: 9. The CDR3 loop spans 13 amino acids. CDR1 DFQATT and CDR2 SNEGSKA come from the germline V gene (reference sequence). The CDR3 region is CSAIRREKYEQYF. The CDR3 DNA is TGCAGTGCCATCCGGCGGGAGAAGTACGAGCAGTACTTC.

This clonotype was observed a few times. The chain is built from TRBV28 and TRBJ2-3; no clear D. From germline, CDR1 is MDHEN and CDR2 SYDVKM. The CDR3 has 11 amino acids. V was cut by 7 bases and J by 6 bases, with 8 bases left in between. In DNA, the CDR3 is TGTGCCAGCACCTTGGAGGATACGCAGTATTTT. Amino acids: CASTLEDTQYF.

There are many counts of this clonotype. This chain links TRBV12-3 or TRBV12-4 with TRBJ1-4; no definite D call. CDR3 length: 11 residues. The V end was cut by 2 bases, the J end by 12 bases, with 7 bases between. In DNA form, the CDR3 reads TGTGCCAGCAGTTTAAATAGTCAACTGTTTTTT. Translation: CASSLNSQLFF.

The CDR3 bases are TGCAGTGCCGAAAAGACGTTGAGCACAGATACGCAGTATTTT. This codes for CSAEKTLSTDTQYF. J is TRBJ2-3 and V is TRBV20-1; D not resolved. Germline V CDR1 and CDR2: DFQATT, SNEGSKA (reference sequence). V lost 6 bases and J lost 0, with 13 bases in between. This CDR3 spans 14 amino acids.

There are a few counts of this clonotype. J is TRBJ2-6 and V is TRBV20-1, with TRBD1 matching 7 bases. CDR3 length equals 17 residues. The junction had 5 bases not matched to a gene; V was cut back by 0 bases and J by 0 bases. CDR1 DFQATT and CDR2 SNEGSKA come from the germline V gene (reference sequence). The CDR3 DNA is TGCAGTGCTAGAGATCGGACAGGAAACTCTGGGGCCAACGTCCTGACTTTC. Translation: CSARDRTGNSGANVLTF.

For the CDR3, the DNA is TGTGCCAGCAGCCCGCCGGACAGGGGAAGGTACACTGAAGCTTTCTTT. It codes for CASSPPDRGRYTEAFF. This chain joins TRBV7-2 and TRBJ1-1; 9 positions match TRBD1. This CDR3 is 16 amino acids long. The ends lost 5 bases at V and 3 bases at J; junction bases unmatched: 10. The germline V gene encodes CDR1 SGHTA and CDR2 FQGNSA.